This T cell receptor (beta chain) was sequenced for a study of siplizumab effects on memory and regulatory T cells. Germline V gives CDR1 SGHTA, CDR2 FQGTGA. The CDR3 has 13 residues. V dropped 8 bases and J dropped 4; count of bases not matched to a gene: 0. Assays captured approximately 100,000 TCR templates per sample. Sequenced by immunoSEQ multiplex PCR; TCRdb stores in-frame clones only, minus some. The data show 100,000 or so clones, approximately 94% seen once. The rearrangement links TRBV7-3 to TRBJ2-3, with 13 nucleotides matching TRBD2. Sequenced input: CD4+ T cells sorted from blood. The clonotype comes from a human donor in good health. Here the CDR3 reads CASGLAGADTQYF. In DNA form, the CDR3 reads TGTGCCAGCGGACTAGCGGGGGCAGATACGCAGTATTTT. Using reference TRBV7-3 and TRBJ2-3 for the parts outside the CDR3, the full variable domain is GAGVSQTPSNKVTEKGKYVELRCDPISGHTALYWYRQSLGQGPEFLIYFQGTGAADDSGLPNDRFFAVRPEGSVSTLKIQRTERGDSAVYLCASGLAGADTQYFGPGTRLTVL.